The 26 T cell receptor beta chains reported below all come from one sample, sequenced in a study of spatial heterogeneity in lung cancer. Time point defined: sample taken at primary tumor resection. The authors sequenced whole RNA from tumor, nontumor lung or frozen PBMC without sorting. In TCRdb, the 5' RACE reads were re-called with MiXCR into one record per CDR3 protein. This repertoire shows about 36,000 distinct CDR3 sequences, less than 5.5% found once; its top ten account for around 30%. The sample here was PBMCs, taken at surgery. The receptors here all came from a female donor with early-stage non-small cell lung cancer.

This clonotype was picked up many times. The V call is TRBV6-5, the J call TRBJ2-2, with 9 bases lining up with TRBD2. Germline V gene data show CDR1 as MNHEY and CDR2 as SVGAGI. The CDR3 has 16 residues. Losses at the gene ends were 2 bases for V and 4 bases for J; bases not matched to a gene: 5. The CDR3 protein is CASSYIAGDLTGELFF. The CDR3 DNA is TGTGCCAGCAGTTACATAGCGGGGGACCTCACCGGGGAGCTGTTTTTT.

This clonotype was observed many times. The CDR3 here is CASGTVGTSTYEQYF. The CDR3 DNA is TGTGCCAGCGGGACGGTTGGGACTAGTACCTACGAGCAGTACTTC. This chain uses TRBV28 with TRBJ2-7; 8 bases line up with TRBD2. The V gene's germline CDR1 is MDHEN and CDR2 SYDVKM. The CDR3 spans 15 residues. The V gene end was trimmed by 8 bases and the J gene end by 2 bases; junction bases not matched to a gene: 11.

This clonotype came up many times. The CDR3 region has the DNA TGCAGTGCCATTAGCGGGAGTGGCTACGAGCAGTACTTC. Its translation: CSAISGSGYEQYF. The chain joins TRBV20-1 to TRBJ2-7; 9 nucleotides agree with TRBD2. Germline trimming cut 6 bases from V and 3 bases from J; bases unmatched to any gene: 6. The CDR3 contains 13 residues. Germline-derived CDR1 and CDR2 are DFQATT and SNEGSKA (reference sequence).

This clonotype showed up many times. This sequence joins TRBV12-3 or TRBV12-4 and TRBJ2-2, with TRBD1 matching over 9 bases. The CDR3 contains 13 residues. V dropped 5 bases and J dropped 8; count of bases not matched to a gene: 3. The CDR3 nucleotides are TGTGCCAGCAGTGGGGACAGGGAGGGGGAGCTGTTTTTT. Translation: CASSGDREGELFF.

This clonotype was seen many times. The chain is built from TRBV7-2 and TRBJ2-1; D not resolved. Germline-derived CDR1 and CDR2 are SGHTA and FQGNSA. Between the trimmed V and J ends, which lost 1 base and 8 bases, there was a span of 3 bases. This CDR3 spans 11 amino acids. The chain's CDR3 is CASSLVYEQFF. Here the CDR3 DNA reads TGTGCCAGCAGCTTAGTTTATGAGCAGTTCTTC.

The CDR3, as DNA: TGTGCCAGCAGCCCCCCAGGAGCGGGGCAAGAGACCCAGTACTTC. It is translated as CASSPPGAGQETQYF. This rearrangement joins TRBV7-9 to TRBJ2-5; 7 nucleotides agree with TRBD2. V lost 5 bases to trimming and J lost 2 bases; unmatched junction nucleotides: 8. Germline V lookup: CDR1 SEHNR, CDR2 FQNEAQ (reference sequence). This CDR3 contains 15 residues.

This clonotype was picked up many times. The gene calls are TRBV5-1 and TRBJ2-3; D uncertain. CDR1 and CDR2 from the germline V gene are SGHRS and YFSETQ. This CDR3 region has 12 residues. V was shortened by 7 bases and J by 3 bases, with 9 bases between the two germline ends. CDR3 coding DNA: TGCGCCAGCGGCGGCGAAACAGATACGCAGTATTTT. This gives the protein CASGGETDTQYF.

The sample holds many counts of this clonotype. This chain joins TRBV5-1 and TRBJ2-5, with TRBD1 matching over 7 bases. With V trimmed by 2 bases and J by 2 bases, 6 bases remained unmatched. The CDR3 has 15 amino acids. Germline lookup yields CDR1 SGHRS and CDR2 YFSETQ. Here the CDR3 DNA reads TGCGCCAGCAGCTTTATGACAGGGATACAAGAGACCCAGTACTTC. It is translated as CASSFMTGIQETQYF.

Many counts were recorded for this clonotype. V gene TRBV5-4 combines with J gene TRBJ2-7; tentative D call: TRBD2 (6 bases). V was clipped by 6 bases and J by 4 bases, with 17 bases between them. Per germline, CDR1 SGHNT and CDR2 YYREEE (reference sequence). The CDR3 contains 14 residues. CDR3 bases: TGTGCCAGCACCCAACGGGACTCCGGTTACGAGCAGTACTTC. Translation gives CASTQRDSGYEQYF.

This chain connects TRBV7-7 to TRBJ1-1; possibly TRBD1 for D (5 bases). This CDR3 has 14 residues. Trimming removed 2 bases from V and 5 bases from J, with 12 bases in between. Germline loops: CDR1 SSHAT, CDR2 FNYEAQ (reference sequence). The DNA for the CDR3 is TGTGCCAGCAGCTTATACCCAGGGATGACTGAAGCTTTCTTT. It codes for CASSLYPGMTEAFF.

This clonotype was observed many times. The chain employs TRBV10-3 and TRBJ1-1; D is ambiguous. This CDR3 has 13 residues. Germline CDR1 reads ENHRY; CDR2 reads SYGVKD. Trimming shortened V by 7 bases and J by 0 bases, and 9 bases separated the two germline ends. The CDR3 DNA sequence: TGTGCCATCACCGGGCAGTTGAACACTGAAGCTTTCTTT. This codes for CAITGQLNTEAFF.

Many counts were recorded for this clonotype. V is TRBV2 and J is TRBJ1-5; 10 nucleotides match TRBD1. Germline V gives CDR1 SNHLY, CDR2 FYNNEI. The CDR3 has 14 amino acids. With 5 bases clipped from V and 6 bases from J, the junction kept 4 bases outside the gene matches. Written as DNA, the CDR3 is TGTGCCAGCAGTACCAGACAGGGGGCTCAGCCCCAGCATTTT. Residues: CASSTRQGAQPQHF.

V and J are TRBV25-1 and TRBJ1-2, with D perhaps TRBD1 (6 bases). The CDR3 spans 12 residues. The V gene's germline CDR1 is MGHDK and CDR2 SYGVNS. Trimming stripped 1 base from V and 8 bases from J, with 8 bases between. The CDR3 reads CASSELDRGYTF. The CDR3 DNA sequence: TGTGCCAGCAGTGAATTAGACAGGGGCTACACCTTC.

This clonotype was picked up many times. This chain joins TRBV20-1 and TRBJ2-1; 10 positions match TRBD2. The CDR3 spans 14 residues. Germline V lookup: CDR1 DFQATT, CDR2 SNEGSKA (reference sequence). J gave up 5 bases and V 6 bases, and 7 bases lay outside the gene matches. Here the CDR3 reads CSALGTSAHNEQFF. CDR3 bases: TGCAGTGCGCTCGGGACTAGCGCCCACAATGAGCAGTTCTTC.

In its sample, this clonotype was seen many times. The V call is TRBV20-1, the J call TRBJ2-1; TRBD2 might be the D (5 bases). Looked up from germline, CDR1 is DFQATT and CDR2 is SNEGSKA (reference sequence). The CDR3 has 15 amino acids. The V end lost 1 base, the J end lost 8 bases, and 18 bases lay between the germline ends. DNA of the CDR3: TGCAGTGCTAGAGCCGTAGTGGGAGCATGGGATGAGCAGTTCTTC. Translated: CSARAVVGAWDEQFF.

Many counts were recorded for this clonotype. V and J are TRBV6-1 and TRBJ1-2, with a possible D match to TRBD1 (5 bases). CDR3 size: 14 residues. From germline, CDR1 is MNHNS and CDR2 SASEGT. V was shortened by 4 bases and J by 4 bases, with 13 bases between the two germline ends. CDR3 DNA sequence: TGTGCCAGCAGTGGGGACGAGGGTTCCTATGGCTACACCTTC. Its protein is CASSGDEGSYGYTF.

This clonotype was counted only a few times. The chain couples TRBV18 to TRBJ2-5; D unresolved. The germline V and J ends were trimmed by 0 bases and 7 bases, with 12 bases remaining between them. Germline values: CDR1 KGHSH, CDR2 LQKENI. CDR3 size: 14 residues. The CDR3 sequence is CASSPPFDLGTQYF. CDR3 DNA: TGTGCCAGCTCACCACCGTTTGACTTGGGGACCCAGTACTTC. Full variable domain (remainder filled in from reference TRBV18 and TRBJ2-5): NAGVMQNPRHLVRRRGQEARLRCSPMKGHSHVYWYRQLPEEGLKFMVYLQKENIIDESGMPKERFSAEFPKEGPSILRIQQVVRGDSAAYFCASSPPFDLGTQYFGPGTRLLVL.

This chain uses TRBV7-2 with TRBJ2-5, with 9 positions matching TRBD2. There are 15 residues in the CDR3. Germline-derived CDR1 and CDR2 are SGHTA and FQGNSA. The ends lost 6 bases at V and 1 base at J; junction bases unmatched: 6. The CDR3 sequence: CASRLNSGGQETQYF. Written as DNA, the CDR3 is TGTGCCAGCAGACTCAATAGCGGGGGCCAAGAGACCCAGTACTTC.

This clonotype showed up many times. The chain links TRBV28 to TRBJ2-3; D perhaps matches TRBD2 (5 bases). Trimming left V 5 bases short and J 4 bases short, with 16 bases between. The CDR3 covers 15 residues. The germline V gene encodes CDR1 MDHEN and CDR2 SYDVKM. The CDR3 is CASSPGGFGPDTQYF. CDR3 bases: TGTGCCAGCAGTCCGGGCGGGTTCGGCCCAGATACGCAGTATTTT.

This clonotype showed up many times. For the CDR3, the DNA is TGTGCCAGCAGCTTGCAACAGCCTCAAGAGACCCAGTACTTC. It codes for CASSLQQPQETQYF. The chain links TRBV5-4 to TRBJ2-5, with no clear D. The CDR3 consists of 14 residues. The germline CDR1 and CDR2 sequences are SGHNT and YYREEE (reference sequence). The germline V and J ends were trimmed by 1 base and 2 bases, with 9 bases remaining between them.

The sample holds many counts of this clonotype. This sequence joins TRBV7-9 and TRBJ1-3, with 7 positions matching TRBD1. Germline V lookup: CDR1 SEHNR, CDR2 FQNEAQ (reference sequence). This CDR3 is built from 15 residues. The ends lost 5 bases at V and 3 bases at J; junction bases unmatched: 7. This CDR3 is CASSLRGKGGNTIYF. As DNA, the CDR3 is TGTGCCAGCAGCCTCAGGGGGAAAGGTGGAAACACCATATATTTT.

This clonotype occurred many times. The chain is built from TRBV18 and TRBJ2-2; D remains unclear. The germline gives CDR1 KGHSH, CDR2 LQKENI. The CDR3 covers 13 residues. V lost 0 bases and J lost 2, with 1 base in between. CDR3 DNA sequence: TGTGCCAGCTCACCACCAAACACCGGGGAGCTGTTTTTT. It translates to CASSPPNTGELFF.

This clonotype was detected many times. The chain combines TRBV29-1 with TRBJ1-1; no clear D gene. CDR1 and CDR2 from the germline V gene are SQVTM and ANQGSEA. The CDR3 is made up of 12 amino acids. The V and J ends lost 5 bases and 2 bases respectively, with 9 bases between them. CDR3 region: CSVNPGNTEAFF. The CDR3 DNA is TGCAGCGTTAACCCCGGCAACACTGAAGCTTTCTTT.

This clonotype was found many times. The rearrangement uses TRBV5-1 and TRBJ2-1; unclear D gene. The germline gives CDR1 SGHRS, CDR2 YFSETQ. CDR3 length: 13 residues. The ends were cut back, 2 bases at V and 4 bases at J, with 7 bases in the middle. Here the CDR3 DNA reads TGCGCCAGCAGCTTAGAGGAGTACAATGAGCAGTTCTTC. It specifies CASSLEEYNEQFF.

This clonotype came up many times. V and J are TRBV5-1 and TRBJ2-2, with D maybe TRBD2 (5 bases). Trimming shortened V by 5 bases and J by 3 bases, and 11 bases separated the two germline ends. Germline V CDR1 and CDR2: SGHRS, YFSETQ. This CDR3 region has 14 residues. CDR3 DNA sequence: TGCGCCAGCAGGCAACAACTAGACACCGGGGAGCTGTTTTTT. Its translation: CASRQQLDTGELFF.

There are many counts of this clonotype. This chain uses TRBV6-5 with TRBJ1-2; 8 bases map to TRBD1. This CDR3 is built from 15 residues. CDR1 and CDR2 (germline): MNHEY, SVGAGI. V shed 5 bases and J 5 bases; nucleotides not matched to a gene: 10. The CDR3 here is CASSIRTGSGYGYTF. CDR3 bases: TGTGCCAGCAGTATCCGGACAGGGTCTGGGTATGGCTACACCTTC.